Sequencing of this T cell receptor beta chain was carried out in a study of shared clonotypes between healthy human individuals. Study as a whole: Three CD4 naive, three CD4 memory, two CD8 naive and one CD8 memory plate were used per donor. Study outcomes and limitations: Rarefaction indicated that sorted-subset sequencing remained incomplete although depth was large.

Germline V gene lookup returns CDR1 MGHRA and CDR2 YSYEKL. V was trimmed by 1 base and J by 2 bases, leaving 12 bases between them. The CDR3 sequence is 15 residues long. Method: immunoSEQ multiplex PCR; TCRdb's copy keeps in-frame clones and lacks some. This table has more than 2 million clones, approximately 95% appearing once. On this clone: The antigen remains unidentified.

As defined, naive CD8 cells were CD45RO-negative and positively selected for CCR7, with terminally differentiated effector memory CD45RA+ cells excluded. The V gene is TRBV4-1, the J gene TRBJ2-7; maybe TRBD1 (6 bases). The source is a man aged 18 to 35 in good health. Sequences were obtained from naive CD8+ T cells sorted from blood. The chain's CDR3 is CASSQVTGSTYEQYF. The CDR3 DNA reads as TGCGCCAGCAGCCAAGTAACAGGGAGCACCTACGAGCAGTACTTC.